This TCR beta chain was captured in a study of cytomegalovirus exposure and HLA in healthy donors. Those who donated were healthy bone marrow donors. The PCR was carried out with 60 Vbeta primers and 13 Jbeta primers. Here immunoSEQ multiplex PCR was the method, and the copy in TCRdb shows in-frame clones only, minus some. The data show about 120,000 clones, around 76% seen once. With regard to this clone: As yet, its antigen is unknown.

The CDR3 consists of 15 residues. Germline loops: CDR1 MNHNS, CDR2 SASEGT. Trimming shortened V by 1 base and J by 3 bases, and 13 bases separated the two germline ends. General study results and limits: Reported findings show TCR beta sequences accurately forecast HLA-A and HLA-B alleles in most subjects. As a later analysis revealed, most CMV-associated TCR beta chains appeared HLA-restricted. Common viral pathogens (according to a later analysis) appeared linked to several of the most significant clusters.

The chain uses TRBV6-1 and TRBJ2-7; D remains unclear. Material for sequencing was PBMCs. The clonotype comes from a man aged 55 to 70 in good health and CMV-seropositive. CDR3 bases: TGTGCCAGCAGTGAAGGGATACCAGGAATCTACGAGCAGTACTTC. Amino acids: CASSEGIPGIYEQYF.